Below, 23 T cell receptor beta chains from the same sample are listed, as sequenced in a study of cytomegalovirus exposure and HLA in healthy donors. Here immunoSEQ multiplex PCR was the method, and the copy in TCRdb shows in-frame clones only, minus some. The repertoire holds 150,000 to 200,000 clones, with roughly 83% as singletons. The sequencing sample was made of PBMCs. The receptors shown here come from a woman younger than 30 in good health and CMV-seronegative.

The DNA of the CDR3 is TGCGCCAGCAGCCAAGAGCGACAGGTATCTGAAGCTTTCTTT. Translation: CASSQERQVSEAFF. This sequence joins TRBV4-1 and TRBJ1-1; D perhaps matches TRBD1 (6 bases). The germline gives CDR1 MGHRA, CDR2 YSYEKL. V shed 0 bases and J shed 6 bases, with 11 bases lying between them. This CDR3 comprises 14 residues.

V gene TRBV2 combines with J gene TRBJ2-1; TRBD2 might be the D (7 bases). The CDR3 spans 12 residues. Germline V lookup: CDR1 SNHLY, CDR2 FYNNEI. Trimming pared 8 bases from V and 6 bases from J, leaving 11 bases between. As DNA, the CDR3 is TGTGCCAGCGGGGGGGCATTCAATGAGCAGTTCTTC. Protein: CASGGAFNEQFF.

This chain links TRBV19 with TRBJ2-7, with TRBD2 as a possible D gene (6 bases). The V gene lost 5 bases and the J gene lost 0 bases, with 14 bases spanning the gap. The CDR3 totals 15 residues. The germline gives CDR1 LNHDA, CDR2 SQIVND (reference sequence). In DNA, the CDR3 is TGTGCCAGTAGTTCCCGGGGAGGAGTCTCCTACGAGCAGTACTTC. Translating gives CASSSRGGVSYEQYF.

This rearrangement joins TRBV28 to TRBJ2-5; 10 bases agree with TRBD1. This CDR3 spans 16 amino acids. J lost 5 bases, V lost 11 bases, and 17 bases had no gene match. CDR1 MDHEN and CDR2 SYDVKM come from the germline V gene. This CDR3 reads CASSATGTGVRETQYF. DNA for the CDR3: TGTGCCTCCAGCGCGACCGGGACAGGGGTCCGGGAGACCCAGTACTTC.

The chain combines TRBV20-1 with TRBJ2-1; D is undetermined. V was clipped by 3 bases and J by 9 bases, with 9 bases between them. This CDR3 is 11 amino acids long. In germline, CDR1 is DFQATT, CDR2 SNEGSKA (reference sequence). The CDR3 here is CSASPLGEQFF. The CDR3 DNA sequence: TGCAGTGCTAGCCCCCTAGGTGAGCAGTTCTTC.

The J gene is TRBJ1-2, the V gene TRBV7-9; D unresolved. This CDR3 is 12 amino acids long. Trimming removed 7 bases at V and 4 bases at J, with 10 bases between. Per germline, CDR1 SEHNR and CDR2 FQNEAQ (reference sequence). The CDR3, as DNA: TGTGCCAGCACCACAGACGCCTATGGCTACACCTTC. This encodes CASTTDAYGYTF. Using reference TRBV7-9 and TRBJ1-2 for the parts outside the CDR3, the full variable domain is DTGVSQNPRHKITKRGQNVTFRCDPISEHNRLYWYRQTLGQGPEFLTYFQNEAQLEKSRLLSDRFSAERPKGSFSTLEIQRTEQGDSAMYLCASTTDAYGYTFGSGTRLTVV.

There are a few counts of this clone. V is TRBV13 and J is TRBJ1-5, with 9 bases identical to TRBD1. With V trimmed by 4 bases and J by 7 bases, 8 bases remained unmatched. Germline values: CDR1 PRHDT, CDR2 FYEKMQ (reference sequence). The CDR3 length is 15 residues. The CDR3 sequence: CASSSGGTGRQPQHF. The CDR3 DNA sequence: TGTGCCAGCAGCTCCGGGGGGACAGGGCGCCAGCCCCAGCATTTT.

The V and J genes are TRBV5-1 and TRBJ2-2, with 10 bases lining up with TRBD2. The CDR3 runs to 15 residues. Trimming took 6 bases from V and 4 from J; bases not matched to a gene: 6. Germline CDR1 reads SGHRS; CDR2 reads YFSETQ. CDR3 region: CASKLAGDSTGELFF. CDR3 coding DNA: TGCGCCAGCAAGCTAGCGGGAGATAGCACCGGGGAGCTGTTTTTT.

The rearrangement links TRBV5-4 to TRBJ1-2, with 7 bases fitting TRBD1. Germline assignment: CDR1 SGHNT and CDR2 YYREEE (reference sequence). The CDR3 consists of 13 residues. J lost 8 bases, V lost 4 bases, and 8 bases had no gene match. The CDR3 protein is CASSARGVWGYTF. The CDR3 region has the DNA TGTGCCAGCAGCGCCAGGGGGGTGTGGGGCTACACCTTC.

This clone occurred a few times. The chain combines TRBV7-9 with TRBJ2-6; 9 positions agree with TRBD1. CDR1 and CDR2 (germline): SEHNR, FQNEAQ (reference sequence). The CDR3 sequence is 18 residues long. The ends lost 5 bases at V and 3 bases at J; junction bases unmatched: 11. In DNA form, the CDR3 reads TGTGCCAGCAGCCCCCAGGGGACAGGGAAGTATGGGGCCAACGTCCTGACTTTC. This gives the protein CASSPQGTGKYGANVLTF.

In DNA, the CDR3 is TGCGCCAGCAGCTTCGGCGGTCGACCGAATAATTCACCCCTCCACTTT. This translates into CASSFGGRPNNSPLHF. This chain connects TRBV5-1 to TRBJ1-6; D unresolved. Trimming left V 2 bases short and J 5 bases short, with 14 bases between. Germline assignment: CDR1 SGHRS and CDR2 YFSETQ. The CDR3 has 16 amino acids.

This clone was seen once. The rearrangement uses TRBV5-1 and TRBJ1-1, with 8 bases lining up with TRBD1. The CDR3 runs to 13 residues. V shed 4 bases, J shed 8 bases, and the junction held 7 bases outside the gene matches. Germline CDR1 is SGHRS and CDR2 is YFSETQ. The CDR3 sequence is CASSADRVGEAFF. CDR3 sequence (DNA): TGCGCCAGCAGCGCGGACAGGGTTGGGGAAGCTTTCTTT.

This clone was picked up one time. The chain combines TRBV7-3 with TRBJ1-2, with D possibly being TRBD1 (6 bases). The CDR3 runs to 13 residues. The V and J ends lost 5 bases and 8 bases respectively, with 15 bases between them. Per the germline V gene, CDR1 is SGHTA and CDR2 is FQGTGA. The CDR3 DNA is TGTGCCAGCAGCGCAACAGGGACGAGCGGCTACACCTTC. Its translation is CASSATGTSGYTF. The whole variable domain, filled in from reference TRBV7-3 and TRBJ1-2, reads GAGVSQTPSNKVTEKGKYVELRCDPISGHTALYWYRQSLGQGPEFLIYFQGTGAADDSGLPNDRFFAVRPEGSVSTLKIQRTERGDSAVYLCASSATGTSGYTFGSGTRLTVV.

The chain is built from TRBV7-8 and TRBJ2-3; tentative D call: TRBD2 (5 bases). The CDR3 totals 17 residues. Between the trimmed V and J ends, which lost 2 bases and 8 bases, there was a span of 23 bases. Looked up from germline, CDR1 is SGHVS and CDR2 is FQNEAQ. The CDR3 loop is CASSLSPIGLRVSTQYF. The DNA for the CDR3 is TGTGCCAGCAGCTTAAGCCCAATTGGACTGCGGGTTAGTACGCAGTATTTT. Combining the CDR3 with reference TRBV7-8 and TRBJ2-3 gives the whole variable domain GAGVSQSPRYKVAKRGQDVALRCDPISGHVSLFWYQQALGQGPEFLTYFQNEAQLDKSGLPSDRFFAERPEGSVSTLKIQRTQQEDSAVYLCASSLSPIGLRVSTQYFGPGTRLTVL.

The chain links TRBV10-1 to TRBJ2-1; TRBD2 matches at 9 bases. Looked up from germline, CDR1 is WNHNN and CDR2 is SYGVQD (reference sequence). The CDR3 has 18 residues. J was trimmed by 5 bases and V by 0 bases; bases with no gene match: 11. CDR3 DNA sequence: TGCGCCAGCAGTGAGTCGAGGCGGGAGGGCCATACGCACAATGAGCAGTTCTTC. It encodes CASSESRREGHTHNEQFF.

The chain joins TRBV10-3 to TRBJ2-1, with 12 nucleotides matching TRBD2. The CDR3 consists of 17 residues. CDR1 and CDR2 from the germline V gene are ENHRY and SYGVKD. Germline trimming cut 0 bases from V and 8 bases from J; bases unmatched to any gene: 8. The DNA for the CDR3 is TGTGCCATCAGTGAGTCGACCCTAGCGGGAGGGCCCCATGAGCAGTTCTTC. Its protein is CAISESTLAGGPHEQFF.

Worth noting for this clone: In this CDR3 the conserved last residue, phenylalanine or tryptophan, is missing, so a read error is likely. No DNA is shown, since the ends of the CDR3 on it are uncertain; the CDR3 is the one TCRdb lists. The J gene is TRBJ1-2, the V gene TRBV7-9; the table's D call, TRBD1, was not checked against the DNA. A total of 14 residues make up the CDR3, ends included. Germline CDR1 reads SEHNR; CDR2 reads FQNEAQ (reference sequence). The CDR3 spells CASNDDPRGTGDGV.

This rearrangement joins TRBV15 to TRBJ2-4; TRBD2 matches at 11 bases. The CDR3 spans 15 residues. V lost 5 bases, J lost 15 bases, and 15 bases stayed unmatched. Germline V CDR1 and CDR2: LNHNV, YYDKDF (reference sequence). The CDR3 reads CATSLVAGGPGILYF. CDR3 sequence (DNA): TGTGCCACCAGCCTAGTAGCGGGAGGGCCAGGAATACTGTACTTC.

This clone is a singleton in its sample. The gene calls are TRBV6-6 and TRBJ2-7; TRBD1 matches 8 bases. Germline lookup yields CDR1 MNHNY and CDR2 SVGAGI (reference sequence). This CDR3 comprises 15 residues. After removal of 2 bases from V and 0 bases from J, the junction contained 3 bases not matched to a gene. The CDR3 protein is CASSYAGGSSYEQYF. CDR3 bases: TGTGCCAGCAGTTACGCAGGGGGCTCCTCCTACGAGCAGTACTTC.

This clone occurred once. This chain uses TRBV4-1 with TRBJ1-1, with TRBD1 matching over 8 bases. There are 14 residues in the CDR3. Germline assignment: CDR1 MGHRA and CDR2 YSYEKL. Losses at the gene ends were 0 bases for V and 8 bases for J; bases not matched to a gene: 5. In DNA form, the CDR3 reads TGCGCCAGCAGCCAAGAACGGACAGGGCGGGAAGCTTTCTTT. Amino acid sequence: CASSQERTGREAFF.

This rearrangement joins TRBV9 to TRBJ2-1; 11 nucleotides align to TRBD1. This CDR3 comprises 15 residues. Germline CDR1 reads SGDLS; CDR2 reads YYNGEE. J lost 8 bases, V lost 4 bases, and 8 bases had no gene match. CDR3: CASSSRDRGIHEQFF. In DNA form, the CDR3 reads TGTGCCAGCAGCAGTCGGGACAGGGGGATTCATGAGCAGTTCTTC.

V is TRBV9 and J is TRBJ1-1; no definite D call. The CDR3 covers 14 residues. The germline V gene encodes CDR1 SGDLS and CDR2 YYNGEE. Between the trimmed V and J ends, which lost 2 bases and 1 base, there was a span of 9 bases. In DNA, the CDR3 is TGTGCCAGCAGCGTGAGGCACTCGAACACTGAAGCTTTCTTT. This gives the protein CASSVRHSNTEAFF. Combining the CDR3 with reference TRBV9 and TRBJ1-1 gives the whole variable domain DSGVTQTPKHLITATGQRVTLRCSPRSGDLSVYWYQQSLDQGLQFLIQYYNGEERAKGNILERFSAQQFPDLHSELNLSSLELGDSALYFCASSVRHSNTEAFFGQGTRLTVV.

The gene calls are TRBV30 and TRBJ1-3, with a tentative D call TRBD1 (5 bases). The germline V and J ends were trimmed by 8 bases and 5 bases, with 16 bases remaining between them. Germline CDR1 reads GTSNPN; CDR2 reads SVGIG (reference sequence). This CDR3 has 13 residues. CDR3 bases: TGTGCCCCGCCCCGGGGGAGAAGAAACACCATATATTTT. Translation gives CAPPRGRRNTIYF.